This T cell receptor (beta chain) appears in the sequencing data of a study of T cell changes during pregnancy in multiple sclerosis. Libraries were prepared by immunoSEQ multiplex PCR; TCRdb keeps only in-frame clonotypes and omits some of them. The repertoire holds about 32,000 clones, with 75% to 90% as singletons. The junction had 8 bases not matched to a gene; V was cut back by 5 bases and J by 6 bases. CDR1 and CDR2 from the germline V gene are SEHNR and FQNEAQ (reference sequence). The CDR3 is 15 residues long. The specimen comprised CD8+ T cells from peripheral blood mononuclear cells, sampled in the second trimester of pregnancy. The chain combines TRBV7-9 with TRBJ1-1; 11 positions agree with TRBD1. This TCR was recovered from a female donor with multiple sclerosis, enrolled in a pregnancy study. The DNA for the CDR3 is TGTGCCAGCAGCCACCGGGACAGGGGGGGCCCTGAAGCTTTCTTT. Its protein is CASSHRDRGGPEAFF. Full variable domain (rest looked up from reference TRBV7-9 and TRBJ1-1): DTGVSQNPRHKITKRGQNVTFRCDPISEHNRLYWYRQTLGQGPEFLTYFQNEAQLEKSRLLSDRFSAERPKGSFSTLEIQRTEQGDSAMYLCASSHRDRGGPEAFFGQGTRLTVV.